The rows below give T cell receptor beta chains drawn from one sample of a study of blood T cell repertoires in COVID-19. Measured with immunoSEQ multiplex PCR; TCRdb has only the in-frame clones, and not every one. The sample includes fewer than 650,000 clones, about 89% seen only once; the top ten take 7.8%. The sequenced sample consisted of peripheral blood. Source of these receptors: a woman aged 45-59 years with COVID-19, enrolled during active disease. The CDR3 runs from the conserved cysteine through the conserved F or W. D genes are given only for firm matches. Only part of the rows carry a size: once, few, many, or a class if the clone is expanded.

CDR3nt: TGTGCCTGGAGCGAAACCCGGGACTGGGACAATGAGCAGTTCTTC
CDR3aa: CAWSETRDWDNEQFF
j_gene: TRBJ2-1
len: 15
d_gene: .
abundance: .
v_gene: TRBV30

CDR3nt: TGCGCCAGCAGCTTGCGGGGGGCTGACAATGAGCAGTTCTTC
CDR3aa: CASSLRGADNEQFF
j_gene: TRBJ2-1
len: 14
d_gene: .
abundance: .
v_gene: TRBV5-1

CDR3nt: TGTGCCATCAGTGAGTCAACAGGTCGGGGCTACACCTTC
CDR3aa: CAISESTGRGYTF
j_gene: TRBJ1-2
len: 13
d_gene: .
abundance: .
v_gene: TRBV10-3

CDR3nt: TGTGCCAGCAACTTGGCGGGACAGGGCTACAATGAGCAGTTCTTC
CDR3aa: CASNLAGQGYNEQFF
j_gene: TRBJ2-1
len: 15
d_gene: TRBD1
abundance: .
v_gene: TRBV9

CDR3nt: TGTGCCAGCAGCCCCGCCCCGGAGGACATTCAGTACTTC
CDR3aa: CASSPAPEDIQYF
j_gene: TRBJ2-4
len: 13
d_gene: .
abundance: .
v_gene: TRBV3-1/TRBV3-2

CDR3nt: TGTGCCAGCAGCTCCTCAGATGCGAACACCGGGGAGCTGTTTTTT
CDR3aa: CASSSSDANTGELFF
j_gene: TRBJ2-2
len: 15
d_gene: .
abundance: .
v_gene: TRBV7-9

CDR3nt: TGTGCCAGGGAGGGACAGGACGCTTTGGACGGGGCCAACGTCCTGACTTTC
CDR3aa: CAREGQDALDGANVLTF
j_gene: TRBJ2-6
len: 17
d_gene: TRBD1
abundance: .
v_gene: TRBV5-8

CDR3nt: TGTGCCAGCAGCCAGGGCCCACGGCCCCTCCACTTT
CDR3aa: CASSQGPRPLHF
j_gene: TRBJ1-6
len: 12
d_gene: .
abundance: .
v_gene: TRBV28

CDR3nt: TGTGCCAGCAGTCTAGCGGGGGGCGCAGATACGCAGTATTTT
CDR3aa: CASSLAGGADTQYF
j_gene: TRBJ2-3
len: 14
d_gene: TRBD2
abundance: .
v_gene: TRBV7-3

CDR3nt: TGTGCCAGTAGTATTGGGACAGCCTATGGCTACACCTTC
CDR3aa: CASSIGTAYGYTF
j_gene: TRBJ1-2
len: 13
d_gene: TRBD1
abundance: .
v_gene: TRBV19

CDR3nt: TGTGCCAGCAGCTCAGGGGAGAGCTCCTACGAGCAGTACTTC
CDR3aa: CASSSGESSYEQYF
j_gene: TRBJ2-7
len: 14
d_gene: .
abundance: .
v_gene: TRBV5-6

CDR3nt: TGCGCCAGCAGTCCGAGGGGAGGTGACACAGATACGCAGTATTTT
CDR3aa: CASSPRGGDTDTQYF
j_gene: TRBJ2-3
len: 15
d_gene: .
abundance: .
v_gene: TRBV5-1

CDR3nt: TGTGCCAGCAGCTCGCAACAGGGACGGAAACTGTTTTTT
CDR3aa: CASSSQQGRKLFF
j_gene: TRBJ1-4
len: 13
d_gene: .
abundance: once
v_gene: TRBV7-2

CDR3nt: TGCGCCAGCAGCCGGGATCTTACGACCTACGAGCAGTACTTC
CDR3aa: CASSRDLTTYEQYF
j_gene: TRBJ2-7
len: 14
d_gene: .
abundance: .
v_gene: TRBV5-1